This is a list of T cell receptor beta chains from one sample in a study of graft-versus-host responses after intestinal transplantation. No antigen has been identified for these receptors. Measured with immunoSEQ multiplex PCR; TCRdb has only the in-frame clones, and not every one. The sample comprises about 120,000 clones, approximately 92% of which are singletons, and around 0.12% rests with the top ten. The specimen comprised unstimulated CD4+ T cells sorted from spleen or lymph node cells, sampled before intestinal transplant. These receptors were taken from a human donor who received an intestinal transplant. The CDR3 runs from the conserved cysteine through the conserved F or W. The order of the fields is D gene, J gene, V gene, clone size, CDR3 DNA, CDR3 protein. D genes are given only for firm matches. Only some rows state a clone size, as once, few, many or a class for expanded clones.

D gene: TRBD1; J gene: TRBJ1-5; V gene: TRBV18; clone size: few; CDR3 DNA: TGTGCCAGCTCACCACCGGGACAGGGGATTAATCAGCCCCAGCATTTT; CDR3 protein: CASSPPGQGINQPQHF
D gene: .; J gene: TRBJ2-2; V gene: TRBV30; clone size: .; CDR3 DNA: TGTGCCTGGAGTGTCCCTAAGGCCAGATTGACCGGGGAGCTGTTTTTT; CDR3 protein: CAWSVPKARLTGELFF
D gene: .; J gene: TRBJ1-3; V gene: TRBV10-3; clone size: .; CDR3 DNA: TGTGCCCTAAGGGGGGGGCTGGGAAACACCATATATTTT; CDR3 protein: CALRGGLGNTIYF
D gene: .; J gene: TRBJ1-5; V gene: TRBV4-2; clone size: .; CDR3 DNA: TGTGCCAGCAGCCAAGACCAGGGGCAGCCCCAGCATTTT; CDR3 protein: CASSQDQGQPQHF
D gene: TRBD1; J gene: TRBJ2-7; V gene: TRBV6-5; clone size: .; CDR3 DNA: TGTGCCAGCACTCTCCCGGCACAGGGGGGCGAGCAGTACTTC; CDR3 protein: CASTLPAQGGEQYF
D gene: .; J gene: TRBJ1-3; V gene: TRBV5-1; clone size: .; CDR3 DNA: TGCGCCAGCAGCCAGGGTGGGTCTAGCTCTGGAAACACCATATATTTT; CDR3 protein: CASSQGGSSSGNTIYF
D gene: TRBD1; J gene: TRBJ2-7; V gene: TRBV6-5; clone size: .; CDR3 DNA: TGTGCCAGCAGTTTCTCCGGGACAGGGGCCTACGAGCAGTACTTC; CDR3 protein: CASSFSGTGAYEQYF
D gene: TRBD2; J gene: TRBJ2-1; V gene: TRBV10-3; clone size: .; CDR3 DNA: TGTGCCATCAGTGCGGGACTAGCGGGAGGGAAAAATGAGCAGTTCTTC; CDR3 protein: CAISAGLAGGKNEQFF
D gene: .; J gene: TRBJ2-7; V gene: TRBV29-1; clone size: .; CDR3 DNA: TGCAGCGTGCTCGGCACCTACGAGCAGTACTTC; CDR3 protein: CSVLGTYEQYF
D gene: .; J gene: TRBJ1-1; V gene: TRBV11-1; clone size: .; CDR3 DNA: TGTGCCAGCAGCTTGAGGGAGAACACTGAAGCTTTCTTT; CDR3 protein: CASSLRENTEAFF
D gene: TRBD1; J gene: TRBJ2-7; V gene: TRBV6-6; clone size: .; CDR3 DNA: TGTGCCAGCAGCCGCGGACAGGGGGTCTACGAGCAGTACTTC; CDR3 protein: CASSRGQGVYEQYF
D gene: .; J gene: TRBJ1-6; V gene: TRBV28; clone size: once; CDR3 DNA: TGTGCCAGCAGTTTGCAGGGTTATAATTCACCCCTCCACTTT; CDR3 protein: CASSLQGYNSPLHF
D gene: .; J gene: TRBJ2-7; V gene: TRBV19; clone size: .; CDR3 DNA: TGTGCCAGTAGTATCTCAGCGGGCCCTTCCTACGAGCAGTACTTC; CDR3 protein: CASSISAGPSYEQYF
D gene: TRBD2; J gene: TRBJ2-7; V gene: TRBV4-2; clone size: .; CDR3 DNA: TGTGCCAGCAGCCAAGATCTAGCGGGAGTGGGAGAGCAGTACTTC; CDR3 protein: CASSQDLAGVGEQYF
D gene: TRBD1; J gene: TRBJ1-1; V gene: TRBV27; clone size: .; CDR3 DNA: TGTGCCAGCAATTCCCAGGGGGGCACTGAAGCTTTCTTT; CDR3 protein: CASNSQGGTEAFF
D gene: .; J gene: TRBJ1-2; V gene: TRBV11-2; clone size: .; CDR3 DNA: TGTGCCAGCAGCCCATACATAACAAGCAGAAAGATCTATGGCTACACCTTC; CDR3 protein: CASSPYITSRKIYGYTF
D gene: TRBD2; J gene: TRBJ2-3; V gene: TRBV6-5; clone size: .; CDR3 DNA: TGTGCCAGCAGTTCCAGGACTAGTTGGGGAGATACGCAGTATTTT; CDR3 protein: CASSSRTSWGDTQYF
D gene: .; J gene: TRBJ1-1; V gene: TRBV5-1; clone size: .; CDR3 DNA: TGCGCCAGCAGCCACAAGACAGGCACTGAAGCTTTCTTT; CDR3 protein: CASSHKTGTEAFF
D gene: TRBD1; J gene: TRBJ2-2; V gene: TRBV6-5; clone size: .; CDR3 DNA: TGTGCCAGCAGCCCCGGACAGGGGAGGGCCGGGGAGCTGTTTTTT; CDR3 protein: CASSPGQGRAGELFF
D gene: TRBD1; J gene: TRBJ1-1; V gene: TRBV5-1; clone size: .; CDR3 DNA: TGCGCCAGCAGCTGGGCCGGGACAGTTGTAGGGATGCCTGAAGCTTTCTTT; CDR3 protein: CASSWAGTVVGMPEAFF
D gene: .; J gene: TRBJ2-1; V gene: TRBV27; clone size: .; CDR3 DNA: TGTGCCAGCAGTCCCCGTAGCGGTGAGCAGTTCTTC; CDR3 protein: CASSPRSGEQFF
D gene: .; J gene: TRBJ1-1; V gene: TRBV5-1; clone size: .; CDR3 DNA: TGCGCCAGCAGCACCCGCAGGGGTAGGAACACTGAAGCTTTCTTT; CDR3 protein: CASSTRRGRNTEAFF
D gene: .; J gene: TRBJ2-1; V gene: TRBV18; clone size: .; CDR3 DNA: TGTGCCAGCCTAAAAAGCTCCTACAATGAGCAGTTCTTC; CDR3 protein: CASLKSSYNEQFF
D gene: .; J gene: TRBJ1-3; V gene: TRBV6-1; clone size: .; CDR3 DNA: TGTGCCAGCAGTGAAGAGCTAACAGCCTCTGGAAACACCATATATTTT; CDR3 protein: CASSEELTASGNTIYF
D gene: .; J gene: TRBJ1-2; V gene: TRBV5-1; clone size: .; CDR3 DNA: TGCGCCAGCAGCTTGTCCAGGCCCAGCTACTATGGCTACACCTTC; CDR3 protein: CASSLSRPSYYGYTF
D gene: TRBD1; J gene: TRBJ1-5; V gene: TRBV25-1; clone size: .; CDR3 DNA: TGTGCCAGCAGTGGAATGGACAGGGGAGTCAGTCAGCCCCAGCATTTT; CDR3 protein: CASSGMDRGVSQPQHF
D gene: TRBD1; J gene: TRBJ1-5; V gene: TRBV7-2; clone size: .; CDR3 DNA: TGTGCCAGCAGCCTATGGGGCACAGGGGCCAATCAGCCCCAGCATTTT; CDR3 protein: CASSLWGTGANQPQHF
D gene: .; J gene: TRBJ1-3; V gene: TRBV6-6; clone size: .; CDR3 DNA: TGTGCCAGCAGTTACTCTGGAAACACCATATATTTT; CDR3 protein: CASSYSGNTIYF
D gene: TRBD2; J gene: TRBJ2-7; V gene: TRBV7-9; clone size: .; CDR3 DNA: TGTGCCAGCAGCTTAGGGGGGGGGACTAGCGGGATACACGAGCAGTACTTC; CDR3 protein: CASSLGGGTSGIHEQYF
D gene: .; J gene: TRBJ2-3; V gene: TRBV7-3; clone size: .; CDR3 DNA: TGTGCCAGCAGCTTAAAGGGGGGCCTTAGCACAGATACGCAGTATTTT; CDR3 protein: CASSLKGGLSTDTQYF
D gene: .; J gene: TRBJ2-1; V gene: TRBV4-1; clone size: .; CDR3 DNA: TGCGCCAGCAGCCAAGATTTGAATTGGGTGAATGAGCAGTTCTTC; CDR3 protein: CASSQDLNWVNEQFF
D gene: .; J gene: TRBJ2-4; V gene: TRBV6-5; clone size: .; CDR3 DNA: TGTGCCAGCAGTGAAGCGTCCTCAAACATTCAGTACTTC; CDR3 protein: CASSEASSNIQYF
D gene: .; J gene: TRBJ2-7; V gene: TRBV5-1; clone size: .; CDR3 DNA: TGCGCCAGCTCCCCGAGGGATATCTACGAGCAGTACTTC; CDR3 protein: CASSPRDIYEQYF